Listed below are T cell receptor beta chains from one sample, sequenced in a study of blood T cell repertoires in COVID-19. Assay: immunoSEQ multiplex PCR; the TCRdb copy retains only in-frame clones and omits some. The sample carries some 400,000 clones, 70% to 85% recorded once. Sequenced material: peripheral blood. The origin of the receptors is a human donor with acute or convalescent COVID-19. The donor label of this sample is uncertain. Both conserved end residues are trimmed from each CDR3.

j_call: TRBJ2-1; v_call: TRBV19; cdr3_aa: ASSTSGTGGREQF
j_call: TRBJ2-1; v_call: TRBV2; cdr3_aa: ASSIQGMSNEQF
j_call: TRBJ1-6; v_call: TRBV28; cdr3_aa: ASSTGGPNNSPLH
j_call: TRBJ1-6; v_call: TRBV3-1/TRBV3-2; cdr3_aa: ASRNRDRANSPLH
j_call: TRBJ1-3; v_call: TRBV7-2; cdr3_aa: ASSLFAGTTGNTIY
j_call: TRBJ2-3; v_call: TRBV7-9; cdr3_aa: ASSSPGSSTDTQY
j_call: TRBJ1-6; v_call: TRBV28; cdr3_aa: ASSLRDRVTSPLH
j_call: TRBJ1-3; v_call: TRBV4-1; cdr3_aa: ASSQRGGPGNTIY
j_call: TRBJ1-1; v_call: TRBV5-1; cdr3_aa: ASSVGSSGTEAF
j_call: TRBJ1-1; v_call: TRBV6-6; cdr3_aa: ASHRGLNTEAF
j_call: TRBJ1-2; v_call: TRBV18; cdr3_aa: ASSPRGTGTDSYT
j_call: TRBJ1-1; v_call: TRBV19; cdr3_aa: ASSIRGNTEAF
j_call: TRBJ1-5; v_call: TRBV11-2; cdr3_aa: ASSLSRGVGQPQH
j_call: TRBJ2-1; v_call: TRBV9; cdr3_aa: ASRPSGTSRNEQF
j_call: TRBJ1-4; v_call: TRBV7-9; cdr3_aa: ASSPQGHNEKLF
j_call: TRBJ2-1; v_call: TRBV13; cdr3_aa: ASSFSLGGSSYNEQF
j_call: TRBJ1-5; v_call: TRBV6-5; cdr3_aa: ASKQGLNQPQH
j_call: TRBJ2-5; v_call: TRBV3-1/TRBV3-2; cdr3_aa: ASSSQGGETQY
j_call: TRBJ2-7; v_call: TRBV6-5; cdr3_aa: ASSYRQAYEQY
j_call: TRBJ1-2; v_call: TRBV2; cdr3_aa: ASSAGDSQRSGYT
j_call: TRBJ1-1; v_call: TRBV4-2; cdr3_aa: ASSPRQGRAF
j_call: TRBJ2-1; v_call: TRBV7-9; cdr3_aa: ASSNRQAPSYNEQF
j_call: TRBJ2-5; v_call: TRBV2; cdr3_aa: ASSDRGRGGGETQY
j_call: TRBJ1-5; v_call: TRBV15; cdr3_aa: ATSSGTGVTGNQPQH
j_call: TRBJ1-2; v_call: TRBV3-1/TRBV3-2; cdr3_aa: ASSQETGIYGYT
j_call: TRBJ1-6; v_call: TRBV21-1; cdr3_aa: ASSKDSGVGQVRTPISPLH
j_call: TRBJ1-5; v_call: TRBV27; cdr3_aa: ASSLTGDNQPQH
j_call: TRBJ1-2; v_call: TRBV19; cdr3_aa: ASSLTVANYGYT
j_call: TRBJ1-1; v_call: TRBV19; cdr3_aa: ASSIGRTSPGGTEAF
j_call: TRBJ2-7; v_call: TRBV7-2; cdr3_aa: ASSLAVGGGMYEQY
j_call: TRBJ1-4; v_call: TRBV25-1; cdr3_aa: ATQTGSREKLF